Listed below are T cell receptor beta chains from one sample, sequenced in a study of sequential checkpoint blockade in melanoma. Sequenced by immunoSEQ multiplex PCR; TCRdb stores in-frame clones only, minus some. The sample has roughly 11,000 clones, 65% to 70% seen once; the top ten hold roughly 27%. Sequencing was performed on CD8+ T cells sorted from blood (inferred from file names), taken from a patient given nivolumab and ipilimumab in sequence. These receptors came from a human donor with melanoma. Both conserved end residues are part of each CDR3. D genes are given only for firm matches. Size tells how often a clone was seen (once, few, many) or the class of an expanded clone, and some rows leave it out.

CDR3 DNA	CDR3 protein	J gene	V gene	D gene	clone size
TGTGCCAGCAGCTTAGCGCAGGGGAAGTCCTACGAGCAGTACTTC	CASSLAQGKSYEQYF	TRBJ2-7	TRBV7-2	.	.
TGTGCCAGCAGGGGAACGGCTCCGGAGGACGAGCAGTACTTC	CASRGTAPEDEQYF	TRBJ2-7	TRBV6-5	.	.
TGTGCCAGTAGTGAGGGATGGTCCCAGTACTTC	CASSEGWSQYF	TRBJ2-5	TRBV19	.	medium-sized
TGCGCCAGCAGCTCGACAGGACCGAGCACAGATACGCAGTATTTT	CASSSTGPSTDTQYF	TRBJ2-3	TRBV5-1	.	.
TGTGCCAGTAGTATTGGGAGTCGAGGAGATACGCAGTATTTT	CASSIGSRGDTQYF	TRBJ2-3	TRBV19	.	.
TGTGCCAGCAGTCCTCTCCGACGTAGCGGGGGCCAGGGGGAGCAGTACTTC	CASSPLRRSGGQGEQYF	TRBJ2-7	TRBV27	TRBD2	.
TGTGCCAGCAGCAGACAAGCAGGGTTGAACACTGAAGCTTTCTTT	CASSRQAGLNTEAFF	TRBJ1-1	TRBV5-6	.	medium-sized
TGTGCCAGCAGCTTAAGCGTGAACACTGAAGCTTTCTTT	CASSLSVNTEAFF	TRBJ1-1	TRBV7-9	.	.
TGTGCCAGCAACCGGGACACCCTCCCCGGGGAGCTGTTTTTT	CASNRDTLPGELFF	TRBJ2-2	TRBV2	.	.
TGTGCCAGCAGTGACTCAAACAGGGAAGACAGTGGAAACACCATATATTTT	CASSDSNREDSGNTIYF	TRBJ1-3	TRBV6-4	.	few
TGTGCCAGCAGCTGGACGGGAGGCTCCTACGAGCAGTACTTC	CASSWTGGSYEQYF	TRBJ2-7	TRBV11-2	TRBD2	.
TGTGCCAGCAGCTTAATAGGCGGGGGAGAGACCCAGTACTTC	CASSLIGGGETQYF	TRBJ2-5	TRBV7-9	TRBD2	few
TGTGCCAGCAGTTTGCGCCTAGCGCGATACACCGGGGAGCTGTTTTTT	CASSLRLARYTGELFF	TRBJ2-2	TRBV28	.	.
TGTGCCAGCGGACTACAACTCCCCGGAGGGAGCTATAATACCCAGTACTTC	CASGLQLPGGSYNTQYF	TRBJ2-5	TRBV28	.	.
TGTGCCAGCAGTAAGCCGTGTTACCGATACCAAAGTCGGGCCAACGTCCTGACTTTC	CASSKPCYRYQSRANVLTF	TRBJ2-6	TRBV2	.	.
TGTGCCAGCAGTTATGGAGGACTCAATTCACCCCTCCACTTT	CASSYGGLNSPLHF	TRBJ1-6	TRBV6-5	.	.
TGTGCCAGCAGCTCCAGGGGTATAGATACGCAGTATTTT	CASSSRGIDTQYF	TRBJ2-3	TRBV7-8	.	once
TGTGCCAGCACACCCCCGGGTGGGGCGGAAGATACGCAGTATTTT	CASTPPGGAEDTQYF	TRBJ2-3	TRBV7-9	.	once
TGTGCCAGCAGCTTAGCTCGGGGGGGGCCGGGAGAGACCCAGTACTTC	CASSLARGGPGETQYF	TRBJ2-5	TRBV7-9	TRBD2	.
TGTGCCAGCAGGGACAGCTACTATGGCTACACCTTC	CASRDSYYGYTF	TRBJ1-2	TRBV6-4	.	.
TGCGCCAGCAGCCAAAGGCAGGGTTACAATGAGCAGTTCTTC	CASSQRQGYNEQFF	TRBJ2-1	TRBV4-3	.	.
TGTGCCAGCAGCTTGGGGACAGGATACACCGGGGAGCTGTTTTTT	CASSLGTGYTGELFF	TRBJ2-2	TRBV5-4	TRBD1	.
TGCGCCAGCAGCTTAGCGGGCCTCGGCTACGAGCAGTACTTC	CASSLAGLGYEQYF	TRBJ2-7	TRBV4-1	TRBD2	.
TGTGCCAGCAGTTTTTTCCAGGGGGGATACGAGCAGTACTTC	CASSFFQGGYEQYF	TRBJ2-7	TRBV13	.	.
TGTGCCAGCAGCTTGGCCCTTAGCAATCAGCCCCAGCATTTT	CASSLALSNQPQHF	TRBJ1-5	TRBV5-6	.	.
TGTGCCAGCAGTCCGAGCGGGGACTATGGCTACACCTTC	CASSPSGDYGYTF	TRBJ1-2	TRBV28	.	few
TGTGCCAGCAACCTTGGCGCGGGAGGTCCCGGGGAGCAGTTCTTC	CASNLGAGGPGEQFF	TRBJ2-1	TRBV27	TRBD2	.
TGTGCCTGGGGGCCCGTGAACACTGAAGCTTTCTTT	CAWGPVNTEAFF	TRBJ1-1	TRBV30	.	.
TGTGCCATCAGTGAGTCATCTAGCGGGAGAACAGATACGCAGTATTTT	CAISESSSGRTDTQYF	TRBJ2-3	TRBV10-3	TRBD2	.
TGTGCCAGCAGCTGGACCTCAGGGGAGCAGTACTTC	CASSWTSGEQYF	TRBJ2-7	TRBV13	.	few
TGCGCCAGCAGCCGGACTAGCGGGACTCGAGAGCAGTTCTTC	CASSRTSGTREQFF	TRBJ2-1	TRBV5-1	TRBD2	.
TGTGCCAGCACCAAAACAGGGGGCTGGTACGAGCAGTACTTC	CASTKTGGWYEQYF	TRBJ2-7	TRBV25-1	TRBD1	.
TGTGCCAGCAGCTTAAACAGGGATGAAAAACTGTTTTTT	CASSLNRDEKLFF	TRBJ1-4	TRBV7-8	.	.
TGTGCCAGCAGTTTAGGGGAGGCCTACTACGAGCAGTACTTC	CASSLGEAYYEQYF	TRBJ2-7	TRBV28	.	once
TGCGCCAGCAGCTCAGCCAGGGAGGTGAACACTGAAGCTTTCTTT	CASSSAREVNTEAFF	TRBJ1-1	TRBV5-1	.	.
TGTGCCAGCAGTGGGAAGGGACAGGACAGCGACGAGCAGTACTTC	CASSGKGQDSDEQYF	TRBJ2-7	TRBV25-1	TRBD1	.
TGCGCCAGCAGTTTCCACAGGGGAACGGGGAGCCAGCCCCAGCATTTT	CASSFHRGTGSQPQHF	TRBJ1-5	TRBV28	TRBD1	.
TGTGCCAGCAGCCAAGGGTTTGCTAGCGAACCGAACACCGGGGAGCTGTTTTTT	CASSQGFASEPNTGELFF	TRBJ2-2	TRBV5-6	.	.
TGTGCCAGCAGTCCCTCCTCGGGGGGAAAAATCTACGAGCAGTACTTC	CASSPSSGGKIYEQYF	TRBJ2-7	TRBV27	TRBD2	.
TGTGCCAGCAGCTTAGATCCTCTTGCTAGCAACCCGACAGATACGCAGTATTTT	CASSLDPLASNPTDTQYF	TRBJ2-3	TRBV7-9	.	.
TGTGCCAGCAGTTCGGGACACGATAGCTCCTACGAGCAGTACTTC	CASSSGHDSSYEQYF	TRBJ2-7	TRBV6-6	.	medium-sized
TGTGCCAGCGGGCCTCGACAGGCCGGCAATCAGCCCCAGCATTTT	CASGPRQAGNQPQHF	TRBJ1-5	TRBV2	.	.
TGTGCCAGCAGTGTCGGACTAGCGGGGGGCCGCTACGAGCAGTACTTC	CASSVGLAGGRYEQYF	TRBJ2-7	TRBV6-1	TRBD2	.
TGTGCCAGCAGTGACAGGGGGCCTCTTCAAGAGACCCAGTACTTC	CASSDRGPLQETQYF	TRBJ2-5	TRBV27	TRBD1	.
TGCAGCGCCCGAGGACAGGGGGCTGTCCAGGACTATGGCTACACCTTC	CSARGQGAVQDYGYTF	TRBJ1-2	TRBV29-1	TRBD1	once
TGTGCCAGCAGCTTTCGCGGGGGGGCCGGTTACAATGAGCAGTTCTTC	CASSFRGGAGYNEQFF	TRBJ2-1	TRBV11-2	TRBD2	medium-sized
TGTGCCAGCAGTTTATTGCGGCGGAGCTCCTACGAGCAGTACTTC	CASSLLRRSSYEQYF	TRBJ2-7	TRBV28	.	few
TGTGCCAGCAGTGAGTTGACAGGGTCTATCTATGAGCAGTTCTTC	CASSELTGSIYEQFF	TRBJ2-1	TRBV2	TRBD1	.
TGCGCCAGCAGCCAAACAGGAATCTACGAGCAGTACTTC	CASSQTGIYEQYF	TRBJ2-7	TRBV10-2	.	.
TGTGCCAGCAGTGAAGGAGGGCTGGGGTACACTGAAGCTTTCTTT	CASSEGGLGYTEAFF	TRBJ1-1	TRBV6-1	.	.
TGTGCCAGCAGTGATACAGGGGGCACTGAAGCTTTCTTT	CASSDTGGTEAFF	TRBJ1-1	TRBV27	TRBD1	once
TGTGCCAGCAGGGGAACAGGGCGCCTGGCCTATGGCTACACCTTC	CASRGTGRLAYGYTF	TRBJ1-2	TRBV2	.	.
TGCGCCAGCAGCTTGACCGGGGGTGGGTATGGCTACACCTTC	CASSLTGGGYGYTF	TRBJ1-2	TRBV5-1	.	.
TGTGCCAGCTCACCAGGCAATAGCGTCCCGGGGACCGGGGAGCTGTTTTTT	CASSPGNSVPGTGELFF	TRBJ2-2	TRBV18	.	once
TGTGCCAGCAGTTACCCCCGCCGGGACTTCTCCTACGAGCAGTACTTC	CASSYPRRDFSYEQYF	TRBJ2-7	TRBV6-6	.	.